The source of this T cell receptor beta chain is a study of T-cell memory formation after mild COVID-19. Across the whole study: In these data, TCR clusters were largely donor specific. Whole-study findings and limits: Balance between CD4 and CD8 was seen in clones contracting day 15 to 85, and a CD4+ lean was seen in later expanders. Researchers report contracting CD4+ clones mostly in CM and EM, with CD8+ clones in EMRA. The study detected some responding clones in pre-infection memory, suggesting cross-reactive memory joined.

V lost 2 bases, J lost 4 bases, and 4 bases lay in between. The CDR3 sequence is 12 residues long. MiXCR, run by TCRdb on the 5' RACE reads, gives a single entry per CDR3 protein. In the table there are roughly 450,000 distinct CDR3 sequences, over 15% of which are singletons. This clonotype was seen repeatedly, ten times or more. Its target is not known. This sequence joins TRBV12-3 or TRBV12-4 and TRBJ2-3; no definite D call. Material: PBMCs or a T cell subset sorted from them (not recorded which). This clonotype was sampled from a man younger than 30 who had mild COVID-19 (a few samples of this study predate the infection). Cell type and time point are not known. The CDR3 DNA follows: TGTGCCAGCAGTTTAATTTCAGATACGCAGTATTTT. Its protein is CASSLISDTQYF.